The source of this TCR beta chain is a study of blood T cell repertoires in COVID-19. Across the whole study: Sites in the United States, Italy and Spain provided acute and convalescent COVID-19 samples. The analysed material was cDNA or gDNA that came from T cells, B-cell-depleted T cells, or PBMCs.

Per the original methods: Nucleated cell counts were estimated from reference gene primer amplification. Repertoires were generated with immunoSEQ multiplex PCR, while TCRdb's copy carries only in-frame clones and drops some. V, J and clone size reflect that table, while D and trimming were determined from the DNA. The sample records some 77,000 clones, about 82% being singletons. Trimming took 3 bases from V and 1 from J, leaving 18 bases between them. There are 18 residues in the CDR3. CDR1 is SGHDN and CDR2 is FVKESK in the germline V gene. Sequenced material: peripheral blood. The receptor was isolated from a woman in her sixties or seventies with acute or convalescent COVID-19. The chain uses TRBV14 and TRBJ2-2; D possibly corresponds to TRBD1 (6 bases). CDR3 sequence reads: CASSQPTGSYGNTGELFF. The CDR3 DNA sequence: TGTGCCAGCAGCCAGCCGACAGGTTCTTACGGGAACACCGGGGAGCTGTTTTTT.